A few counts support the clone carrying this T cell receptor (beta chain). TCRdb independently ran MiXCR on the 5' RACE reads; one entry per CDR3 protein. The table lists hundreds of thousands of distinct CDR3 sequences, about 22% of them singletons. The sample is drawn from a study of identical twins. V lost 4 bases to trimming and J lost 9 bases; unmatched junction nucleotides: 7. CDR1 is SGHRS, CDR2 YFSETQ, per germline. The CDR3 length is 14 residues. This sample also appeared in a second study, on yellow fever vaccine responses in identical twins.

The specimen was CD4+ T cells sorted from blood. The chain has TRBV5-1 and TRBJ2-1, with 10 nucleotides matching TRBD2. This sequence was found in a woman between 18 and 30 years old in good health. The CDR3 DNA reads as TGCGCCAGCAGCCCTGGACTAGCGGTTAGTGAGCAGTTCTTC. Protein sequence: CASSPGLAVSEQFF.